The present T cell receptor beta chain was sequenced within a study of T cell changes during pregnancy in multiple sclerosis. V gave up 3 bases and J gave up 6 bases, with 17 bases separating them. Germline lookup yields CDR1 MDHEN and CDR2 SYDVKM. CDR3 length: 16 residues. Profiled with immunoSEQ multiplex PCR; TCRdb holds only in-frame clones, not every one. This repertoire shows about 67,000 clones, more than 90% found once; its top ten account for about 2%. The clonotype was recovered from a female donor with multiple sclerosis, enrolled in a pregnancy study. Sequencing was performed on peripheral blood, taken in the first trimester of pregnancy. This chain connects TRBV28 to TRBJ2-2; a weak D match, TRBD1 (6 bases). CDR3 nucleotide sequence: TGTGCCAGCAGTTTCGAGAGGGATGGGGGCGCCGGGGAGCTGTTTTTT. Its translation is CASSFERDGGAGELFF.